A single sample is the source of the 3 T cell receptor beta chains below, sequenced in a study of OX40 agonist ivuxolimab in advanced cancers. The table came from immunoSEQ multiplex PCR; TCRdb's copy has only in-frame clones and leaves some out. Of roughly 53,000 clones listed, 84% are singletons. The material sequenced was CD4+ or CD8+ T cells sorted from blood, taken in a trial of the OX40 agonist ivuxolimab. These receptors all come from an adult with an advanced solid tumor such as melanoma, head and neck, liver or kidney cancer.

The chain has TRBV7-8 and TRBJ2-7; 10 bases fit TRBD1. Germline trimming cut 3 bases from V and 4 bases from J; bases unmatched to any gene: 6. The CDR3 loop spans 15 amino acids. Germline V gene data show CDR1 as SGHVS and CDR2 as FQNEAQ. Here the CDR3 reads CASSLSGTGVYEQYF. The CDR3 DNA follows: TGTGCCAGCAGCTTGTCCGGGACAGGGGTTTACGAGCAGTACTTC.

J is TRBJ1-1 and V is TRBV29-1; TRBD1 is a possible D gene (6 bases). This CDR3 contains 11 residues. Trimming shortened V by 6 bases and J by 6 bases, and 11 bases separated the two germline ends. Germline V gene lookup returns CDR1 SQVTM and CDR2 ANQGSEA. This CDR3 reads CSVRQGSEAFF. The CDR3 DNA follows: TGCAGCGTCCGTCAGGGGTCTGAAGCTTTCTTT.

This clone was seen only a few times. The chain is built from TRBV15 and TRBJ1-1; D gene ambiguous. V was shortened by 0 bases and J by 1 base, with 15 bases between the two germline ends. The CDR3 is 17 residues long. CDR1 is LNHNV and CDR2 is YYDKDF in the germline V gene (reference sequence). The CDR3: CATSRDRSIATNTEAFF. DNA of the CDR3: TGTGCCACCAGCAGAGATCGTTCCATCGCAACGAACACTGAAGCTTTCTTT.